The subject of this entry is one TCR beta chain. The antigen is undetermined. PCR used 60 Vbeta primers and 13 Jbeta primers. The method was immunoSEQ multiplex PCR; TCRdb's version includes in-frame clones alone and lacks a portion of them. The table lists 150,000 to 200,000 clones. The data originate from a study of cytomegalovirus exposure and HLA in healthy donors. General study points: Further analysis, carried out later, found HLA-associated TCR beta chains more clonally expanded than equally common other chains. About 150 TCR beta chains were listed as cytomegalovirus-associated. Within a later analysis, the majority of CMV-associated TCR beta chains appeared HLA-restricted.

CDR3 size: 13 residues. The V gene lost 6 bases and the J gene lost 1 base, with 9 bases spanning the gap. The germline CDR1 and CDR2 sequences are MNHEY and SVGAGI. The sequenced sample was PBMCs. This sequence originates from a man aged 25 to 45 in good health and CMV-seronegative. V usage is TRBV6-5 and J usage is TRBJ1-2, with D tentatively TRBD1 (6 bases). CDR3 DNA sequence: TGTGCCAGCAGGGACAGATTTAACTATGGCTACACCTTC. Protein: CASRDRFNYGYTF.